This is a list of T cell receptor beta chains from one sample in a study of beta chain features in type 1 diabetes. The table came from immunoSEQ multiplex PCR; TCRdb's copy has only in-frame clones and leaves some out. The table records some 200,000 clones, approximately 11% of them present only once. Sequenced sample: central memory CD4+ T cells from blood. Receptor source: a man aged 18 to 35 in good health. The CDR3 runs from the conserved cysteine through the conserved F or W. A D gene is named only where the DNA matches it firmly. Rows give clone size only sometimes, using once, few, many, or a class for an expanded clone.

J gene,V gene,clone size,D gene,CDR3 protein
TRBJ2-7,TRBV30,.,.,CAWSVQYYSFYEQYF
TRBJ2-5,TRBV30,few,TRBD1,CAWSGTGRSLETQYF
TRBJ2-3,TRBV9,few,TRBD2,CASSAGTSGRAGTDTQYF
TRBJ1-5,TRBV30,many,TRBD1,CAWSPGQGHQPQHF
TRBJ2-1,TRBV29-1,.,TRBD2,CSVGGGRSSYNEQFF
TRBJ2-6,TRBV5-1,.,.,CASSLGPRTGNSGANVLTF
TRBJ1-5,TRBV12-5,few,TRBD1,CASGFRRDRGHQPQHF
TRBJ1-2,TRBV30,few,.,CAWAAGAFGYTF
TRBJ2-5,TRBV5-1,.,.,CASSIQGWRAQETQYF
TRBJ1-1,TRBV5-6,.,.,CASSPLGTNVGTEAFF
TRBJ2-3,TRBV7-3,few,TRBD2,CASSKSPSGSTDTQYF
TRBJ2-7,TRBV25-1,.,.,CASSEDSGRYEQYF
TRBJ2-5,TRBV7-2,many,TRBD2,CASSPGTSGQETQYF
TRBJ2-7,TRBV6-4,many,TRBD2,CASSDSTLAGGVGEQYF
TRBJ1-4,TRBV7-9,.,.,CASSLLDGGEKLFF
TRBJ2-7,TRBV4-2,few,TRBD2,CASSQSGSGFYEQYF
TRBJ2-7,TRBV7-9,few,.,CASSLEIGSSYEQYF
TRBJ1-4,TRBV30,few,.,CAWRDDTYINEKLFF
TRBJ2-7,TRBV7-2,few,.,CASSARPGEQYF
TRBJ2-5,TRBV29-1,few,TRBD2,CSVRGIAGYQETQYF